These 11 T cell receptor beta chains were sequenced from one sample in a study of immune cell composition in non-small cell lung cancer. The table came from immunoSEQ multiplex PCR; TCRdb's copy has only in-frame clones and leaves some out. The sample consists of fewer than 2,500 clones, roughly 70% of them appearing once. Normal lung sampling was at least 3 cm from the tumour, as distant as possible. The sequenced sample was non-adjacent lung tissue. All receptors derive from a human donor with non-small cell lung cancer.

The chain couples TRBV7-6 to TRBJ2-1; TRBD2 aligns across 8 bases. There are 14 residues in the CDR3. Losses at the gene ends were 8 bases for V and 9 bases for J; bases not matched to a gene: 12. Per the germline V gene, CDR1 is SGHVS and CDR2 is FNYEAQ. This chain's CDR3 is CASGAGGARGEQFF. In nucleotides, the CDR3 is TGTGCCAGCGGCGCCGGGGGGGCGCGGGGTGAGCAGTTCTTC.

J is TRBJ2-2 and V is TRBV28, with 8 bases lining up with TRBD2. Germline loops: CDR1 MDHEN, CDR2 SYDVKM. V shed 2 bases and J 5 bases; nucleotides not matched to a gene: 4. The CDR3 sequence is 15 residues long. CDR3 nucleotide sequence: TGTGCCAGCAGTTTAGGGCGGGAGGTGACCGGGGAGCTGTTTTTT. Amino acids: CASSLGREVTGELFF. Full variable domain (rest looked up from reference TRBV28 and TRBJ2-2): DVKVTQSSRYLVKRTGEKVFLECVQDMDHENMFWYRQDPGLGLRLIYFSYDVKMKEKGDIPEGYSVSREKKERFSLILESASTNQTSMYLCASSLGREVTGELFFGEGSRLTVL.

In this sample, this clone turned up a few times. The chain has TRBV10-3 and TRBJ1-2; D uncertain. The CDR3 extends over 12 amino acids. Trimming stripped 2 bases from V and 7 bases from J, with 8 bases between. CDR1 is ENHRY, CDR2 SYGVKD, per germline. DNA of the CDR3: TGTGCCATCAGTGAGCTTCAGGTTGGCTACACCTTC. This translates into CAISELQVGYTF.

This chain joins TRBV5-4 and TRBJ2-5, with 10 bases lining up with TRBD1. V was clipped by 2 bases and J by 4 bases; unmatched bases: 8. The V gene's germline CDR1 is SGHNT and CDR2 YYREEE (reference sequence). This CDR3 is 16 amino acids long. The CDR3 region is CASSFISGTGVETQYF. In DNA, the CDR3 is TGTGCCAGCAGCTTCATTTCCGGGACAGGGGTAGAGACCCAGTACTTC. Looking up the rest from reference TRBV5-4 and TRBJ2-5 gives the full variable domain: ETGVTQSPTHLIKTRGQQVTLRCSSQSGHNTVSWYQQALGQGPQFIFQYYREEENGRGNFPPRFSGLQFPNYSSELNVNALELDDSALYLCASSFISGTGVETQYFGPGTRLLVL.

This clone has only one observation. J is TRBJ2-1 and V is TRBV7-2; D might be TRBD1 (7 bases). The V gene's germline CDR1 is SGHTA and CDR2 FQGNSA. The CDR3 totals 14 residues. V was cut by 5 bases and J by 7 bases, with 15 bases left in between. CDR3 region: CASSQGGSRNEQFF. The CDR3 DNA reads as TGTGCCAGCAGCCAGGGGGGTAGCAGAAATGAGCAGTTCTTC.

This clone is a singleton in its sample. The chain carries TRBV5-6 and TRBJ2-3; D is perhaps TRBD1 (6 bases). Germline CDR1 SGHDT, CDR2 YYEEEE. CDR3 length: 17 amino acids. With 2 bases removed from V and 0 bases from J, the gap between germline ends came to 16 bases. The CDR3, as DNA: TGTGCCAGCAGCTTTTTCGCGAACAGGGCTAGCACAGATACGCAGTATTTT. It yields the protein CASSFFANRASTDTQYF.

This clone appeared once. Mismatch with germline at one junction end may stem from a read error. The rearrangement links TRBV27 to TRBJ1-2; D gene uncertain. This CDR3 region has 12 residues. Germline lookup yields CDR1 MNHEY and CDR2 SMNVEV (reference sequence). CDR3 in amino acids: CASSREPRQLNF. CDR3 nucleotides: TGTGCCAGCAGTAGGGAGCCGAGGCAACTAAACTTC.

The CDR3 nucleotides are TGCAGCGTTGACCGGGACAGTAGCTTGAACACTGAAGCTTTCTTT. It codes for CSVDRDSSLNTEAFF. The rearrangement links TRBV29-1 to TRBJ1-1; 7 bases map to TRBD1. Germline assignment: CDR1 SQVTM and CDR2 ANQGSEA. The V segment lost 3 bases and the J segment 0 bases; nucleotides outside the gene matches: 7. This CDR3 spans 15 amino acids.

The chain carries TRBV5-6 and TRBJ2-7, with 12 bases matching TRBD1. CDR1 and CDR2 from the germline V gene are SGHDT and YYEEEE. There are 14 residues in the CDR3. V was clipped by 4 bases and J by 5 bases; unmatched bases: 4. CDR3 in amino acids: CASSLGTGGNEQYF. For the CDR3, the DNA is TGTGCCAGCAGCCTAGGGACAGGGGGCAACGAGCAGTACTTC. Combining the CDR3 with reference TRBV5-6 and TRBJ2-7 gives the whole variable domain DAGVTQSPTHLIKTRGQQVTLRCSPKSGHDTVSWYQQALGQGPQFIFQYYEEEERQRGNFPDRFSGHQFPNYSSELNVNALLLGDSALYLCASSLGTGGNEQYFGPGTRLTVT.

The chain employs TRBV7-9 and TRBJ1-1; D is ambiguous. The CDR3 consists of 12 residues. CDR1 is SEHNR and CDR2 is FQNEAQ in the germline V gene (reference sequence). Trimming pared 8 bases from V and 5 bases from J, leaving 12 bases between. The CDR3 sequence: CASQERSTEAFF. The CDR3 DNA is TGTGCCAGCCAGGAACGTTCTACTGAAGCTTTCTTT.

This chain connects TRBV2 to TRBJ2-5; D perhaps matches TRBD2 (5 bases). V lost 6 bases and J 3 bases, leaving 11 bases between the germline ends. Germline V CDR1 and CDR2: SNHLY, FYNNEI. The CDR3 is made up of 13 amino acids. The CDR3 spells CASRGSIEETQYF. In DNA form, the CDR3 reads TGTGCCAGCAGGGGGAGTATCGAAGAGACCCAGTACTTC.